These T cell receptor beta chains were read from a single sample in a study of blood T cell repertoires in COVID-19. Some clones are missing from TCRdb's copy, which holds only in-frame ones; the method was immunoSEQ multiplex PCR. The profile shows a few hundred thousand clones, approximately 80% of them singletons. Source material: peripheral blood. All receptors come from a woman between 18 and 29 years old with acute or convalescent COVID-19. Each CDR3 is given with its conserved first and last residue. A D gene is named only where the DNA matches it firmly. The listing skips clone size in some rows; elsewhere it reads once, few, many or a size class.

j_call	v_call	clone_size	d_call	cdr3_nt	cdr3_aa
TRBJ2-6	TRBV29-1	NA	TRBD1	TGCAGCGTTTCGGGGACAGGGAAATCTGGGGCCAACGTCCTGACTTTC	CSVSGTGKSGANVLTF
TRBJ1-1	TRBV27	NA	TRBD1	TGTGCCAGCAGAACTGACAGGGGGCGCCTGAACACTGAAGCTTTCTTT	CASRTDRGRLNTEAFF
TRBJ2-2	TRBV13	once	NA	TGTGCCAGCAGCCCCTCTCGACCAGCGGACGGGCCCATGAACACCGGGGAGCTGTTTTTT	CASSPSRPADGPMNTGELFF
TRBJ2-2	TRBV29-1	NA	NA	TGCAGCGTTGAAGAGGTGGGACTTCACACCGGGGAGCTGTTTTTT	CSVEEVGLHTGELFF
TRBJ2-4	TRBV10-2	NA	NA	TGCGCCAGCAGTGTTAGCCTAGGCAAAAACATTCAGTACTTC	CASSVSLGKNIQYF
TRBJ1-1	TRBV9	NA	TRBD1	TGTGCCAGCACCGACGGACAGGGGTTTGGGAACACTGAAGCTTTCTTT	CASTDGQGFGNTEAFF
TRBJ1-4	TRBV2	few	NA	TGTGCCAGCACCATCCGGGGGGACCTTGAAAAACTGTTTTTT	CASTIRGDLEKLFF
TRBJ1-2	TRBV6-5	NA	NA	TGTGCCAGCAGTTTGGCAGGGCGCTATGGCTACACCTTC	CASSLAGRYGYTF
TRBJ2-6	TRBV28	NA	TRBD1	TGTGCCAGCAGTTTATGGGGAGAGCAGGGGGCCTCTGGGGCCAACGTCCTGACTTTC	CASSLWGEQGASGANVLTF
TRBJ2-1	TRBV7-9	NA	TRBD2	TGTGCCAGCAGCCCCCCGGGACTAGGTCTCTCACGCGATGAGCAGTTCTTC	CASSPPGLGLSRDEQFF
TRBJ2-1	TRBV28	NA	NA	TGTGCCAGCAGTGCCGGCGGTAGCTCCTACAATGAGCAGTTCTTC	CASSAGGSSYNEQFF
TRBJ1-2	TRBV5-5	NA	NA	TGTGCCAGCACCCGGCAGGGGATAAGTGGCTACACCTTC	CASTRQGISGYTF
TRBJ1-5	TRBV7-2	NA	NA	TGTGCCAGCAGCTTCAGCCAGGGGAGCAATCAGCCCCAGCATTTT	CASSFSQGSNQPQHF
TRBJ2-1	TRBV4-3	once	NA	TGCGCCAGCAGCCAAGATTTGGAGGCCCGAGGGCAGTTCTTC	CASSQDLEARGQFF
TRBJ1-3	TRBV7-9	NA	NA	TGTGCCAGCAGCTTAGAGCACCGATACTCTGGAAACACCATATATTTT	CASSLEHRYSGNTIYF
TRBJ2-3	TRBV30	NA	TRBD2	TGTGCCTGGAGTTCAACCCTAGCGGGAGCGACAGATACGCAGTATTTT	CAWSSTLAGATDTQYF
TRBJ2-7	TRBV7-9	NA	TRBD1	TGTGCCAGCAGCTTATTTCGCACCGGACAGGCACACTACGAGCAGTACTTC	CASSLFRTGQAHYEQYF
TRBJ1-1	TRBV5-6	few	NA	TGTGCCAGCAGCTTGGTTCTCTCCGGTAACACTGAAGCTTTCTTT	CASSLVLSGNTEAFF
TRBJ2-3	TRBV3-1/TRBV3-2	NA	NA	TGTGCCAGCAGCCAAGACCGGGAGAGAGGCACAGATACGCAGTATTTT	CASSQDRERGTDTQYF
TRBJ2-7	TRBV2	once	TRBD2	TGTGCCAGCAGAATCTGGACCGGGACTAGCGGGAGATACGAGCAGTACTTC	CASRIWTGTSGRYEQYF
TRBJ2-1	TRBV7-9	NA	TRBD1	TGTGCCAGCGGGACAGATAACTACGGCGAGCAGTTCTTC	CASGTDNYGEQFF
TRBJ1-1	TRBV6-2/TRBV6-3	NA	TRBD1	TGTGCCAGCAGTTACTCGACAGGGGAGGATCGAGGCACTGAAGCTTTCTTT	CASSYSTGEDRGTEAFF
TRBJ2-7	TRBV6-1	NA	NA	TGTGCCAGCAGTGAACCTTATAGACACCATCCTTCCTACGAGCAGTACTTC	CASSEPYRHHPSYEQYF
TRBJ1-5	TRBV6-5	NA	NA	TGTGCCAGCATAACTGGACATAGCAATCAGCCCCAGCATTTT	CASITGHSNQPQHF
TRBJ2-7	TRBV2	NA	NA	TGTGCCGGCGGGACGTATGGGGAGCAGTACTTC	CAGGTYGEQYF
TRBJ2-1	TRBV6-6	NA	TRBD2	TGTGCCAGCACCCGTAGCGGGGCCTACAATGAGCAGTTCTTC	CASTRSGAYNEQFF
TRBJ2-2	TRBV9	once	TRBD1	TGTGCCAGCAGCCCTGGACAGGGGGCGAACACCGGGGAGCTGTTTTTT	CASSPGQGANTGELFF
TRBJ1-2	TRBV2	NA	NA	TGTGCCAGCAGTGCCAGCAGGGATCAGGGCTACACCTTC	CASSASRDQGYTF
TRBJ2-3	TRBV7-2	few	TRBD1	TGTGCCAGCAGCCCCTGGACAGGAGACACAGATACGCAGTATTTT	CASSPWTGDTDTQYF
TRBJ2-1	TRBV30	NA	TRBD2	TGTGCCTGGGCCGGGACTAGCTTCATCGATGAGCAGTTCTTC	CAWAGTSFIDEQFF
TRBJ1-6	TRBV2	NA	NA	TGTGCCAGCAGTGTTCCCGGAGATTATAATTCACCCCTCCACTTT	CASSVPGDYNSPLHF
TRBJ2-7	TRBV9	few	TRBD2	TGTGCCAGCAGCGTCAGCGGGAGCTATCCCTACGAGCAGTACTTC	CASSVSGSYPYEQYF
TRBJ2-1	TRBV9	NA	TRBD2	TGTGCCAGCAGCGCGGGGACTAGCGCACACAATGAGCAGTTCTTC	CASSAGTSAHNEQFF
TRBJ2-1	TRBV29-1	NA	TRBD1	TGCAGCGTTGTCGGTGGGGACAGTTTTTACAATGAGCAGTTCTTC	CSVVGGDSFYNEQFF
TRBJ2-6	TRBV6-1	NA	NA	TGTGCCAGCAGTGAAATCAGTTCTGGGGCCAACGTCCTGACTTTC	CASSEISSGANVLTF
TRBJ2-3	TRBV27	many	TRBD1	TGTGCCAGCAGTACGGACAGGGGGCAATCGGATACGCAGTATTTT	CASSTDRGQSDTQYF
TRBJ2-1	TRBV18	NA	TRBD2	TGTGCCAGCTCACCACGGACGACTAGCGGGAGAGGCAATGAGCAGTTCTTC	CASSPRTTSGRGNEQFF
TRBJ1-5	TRBV2	few	NA	TGTGCCAGCAGTGAGGTTCAGGGGCTTAGCAATCAGCCCCAGCATTTT	CASSEVQGLSNQPQHF
TRBJ2-7	TRBV10-1	NA	NA	TGCGCCAGCAGTGGCCCACAGAAGGGGGAGCAGTACTTC	CASSGPQKGEQYF
TRBJ2-7	TRBV6-1	NA	TRBD2	TGTGCCAGCAGTGAAACTAGCGGGCCCTCCTACGAGCAGTACTTC	CASSETSGPSYEQYF
TRBJ2-1	TRBV9	few	TRBD2	TGTGCCAGCAGCGTAGCACTAGCGATCAATGAGCAGTTCTTC	CASSVALAINEQFF
TRBJ1-5	TRBV3-1/TRBV3-2	NA	NA	TGTGCCACCTCGGGCCTTCAGGGTCAGCCCCAGCATTTT	CATSGLQGQPQHF
TRBJ2-5	TRBV6-2/TRBV6-3	NA	NA	TGTGCCAGCAGTTCGCCGGGACAAGAGACCCAGTACTTC	CASSSPGQETQYF
TRBJ1-1	TRBV5-5	NA	TRBD1	TGTGCCAGACCCCGGGACAGGGAAGCTGAAGCTTTCTTT	CARPRDREAEAFF
TRBJ1-3	TRBV12-3/TRBV12-4	once	NA	TGTGCCAGCAGGACGACAGGTGGAAACACCATATATTTT	CASRTTGGNTIYF
TRBJ2-7	TRBV14	NA	TRBD1	TGTGCCAGCAGCCAAGAGCAGGGACAGGGTAACTCCTACGAGCAGTACTTC	CASSQEQGQGNSYEQYF
TRBJ1-1	TRBV6-5	NA	NA	TGTGCCAGCACGTCAGGGATCACTGAAGCTTTCTTT	CASTSGITEAFF
TRBJ1-2	TRBV19	NA	NA	TGTGCCAGTAGTGGACAGTCTAACTATGGCTACACCTTC	CASSGQSNYGYTF